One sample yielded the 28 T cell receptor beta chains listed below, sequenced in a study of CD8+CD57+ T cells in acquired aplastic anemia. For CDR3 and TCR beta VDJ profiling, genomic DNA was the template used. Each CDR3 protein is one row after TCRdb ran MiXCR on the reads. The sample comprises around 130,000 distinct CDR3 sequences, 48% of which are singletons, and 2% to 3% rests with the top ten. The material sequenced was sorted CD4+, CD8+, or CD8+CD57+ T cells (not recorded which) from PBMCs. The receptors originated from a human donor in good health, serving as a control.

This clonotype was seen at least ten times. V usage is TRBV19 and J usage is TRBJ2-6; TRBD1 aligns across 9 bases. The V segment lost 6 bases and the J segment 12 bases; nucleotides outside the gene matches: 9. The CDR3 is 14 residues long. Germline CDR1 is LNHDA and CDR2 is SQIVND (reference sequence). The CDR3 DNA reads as TGTGCCAGTAGGACAGGGGGAGTGCTCGCCGTCCTGACTTTC. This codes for CASRTGGVLAVLTF.

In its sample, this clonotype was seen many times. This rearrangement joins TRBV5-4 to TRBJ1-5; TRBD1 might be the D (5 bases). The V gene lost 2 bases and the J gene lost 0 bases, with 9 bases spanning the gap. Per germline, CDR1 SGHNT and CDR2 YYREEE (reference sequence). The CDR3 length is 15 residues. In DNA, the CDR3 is TGTGCCAGCAGCTTCGGGGGAAATAGCAATCAGCCCCAGCATTTT. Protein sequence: CASSFGGNSNQPQHF.

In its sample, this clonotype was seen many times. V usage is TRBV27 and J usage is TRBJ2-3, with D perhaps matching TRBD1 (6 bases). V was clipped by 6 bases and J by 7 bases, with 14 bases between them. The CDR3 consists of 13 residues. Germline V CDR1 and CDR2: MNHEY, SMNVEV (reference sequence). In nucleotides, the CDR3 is TGTGCCAGCAGAGGACAGACTTCTAATACGCAGTATTTT. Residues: CASRGQTSNTQYF.

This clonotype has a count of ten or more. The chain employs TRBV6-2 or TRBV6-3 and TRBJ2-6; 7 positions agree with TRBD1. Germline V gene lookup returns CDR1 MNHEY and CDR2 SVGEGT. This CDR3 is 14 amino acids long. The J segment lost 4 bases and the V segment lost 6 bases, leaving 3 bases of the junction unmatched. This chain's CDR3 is CASRQGRGANVLTF. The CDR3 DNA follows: TGTGCCAGCAGACAGGGGCGGGGGGCCAACGTCCTGACTTTC.

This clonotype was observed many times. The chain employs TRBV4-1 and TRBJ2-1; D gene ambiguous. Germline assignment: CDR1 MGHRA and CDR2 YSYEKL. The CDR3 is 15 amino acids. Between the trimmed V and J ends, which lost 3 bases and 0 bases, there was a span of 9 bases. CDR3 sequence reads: CASSQYKSSYNEQFF. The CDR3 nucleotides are TGCGCCAGCAGCCAGTACAAGAGCTCCTACAATGAGCAGTTCTTC.

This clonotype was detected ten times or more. CDR3 region: CASSLTSFYDEQFF. The CDR3 region has the DNA TGTGCCAGCAGTCTGACTAGTTTTTACGATGAGCAGTTCTTC. This sequence joins TRBV12-3 or TRBV12-4 and TRBJ2-1, with a possible D match to TRBD2 (6 bases). V was cut by 5 bases and J by 8 bases, with 16 bases left in between. The CDR3 is 14 amino acids.

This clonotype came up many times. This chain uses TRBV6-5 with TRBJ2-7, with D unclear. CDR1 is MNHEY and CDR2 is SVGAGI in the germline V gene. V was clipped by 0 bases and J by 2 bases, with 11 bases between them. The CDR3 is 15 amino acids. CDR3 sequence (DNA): TGTGCCAGCAGTTACTCAGAGACAAGTACCTACGAGCAGTACTTC. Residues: CASSYSETSTYEQYF.

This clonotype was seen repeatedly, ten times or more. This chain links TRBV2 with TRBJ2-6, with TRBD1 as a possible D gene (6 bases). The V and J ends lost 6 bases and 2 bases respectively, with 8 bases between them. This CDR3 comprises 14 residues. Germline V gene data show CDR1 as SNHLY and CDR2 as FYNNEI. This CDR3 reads CASRTGTGANVLTF. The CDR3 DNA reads TGTGCCAGCAGAACAGGGACTGGGGCCAACGTCCTGACTTTC.

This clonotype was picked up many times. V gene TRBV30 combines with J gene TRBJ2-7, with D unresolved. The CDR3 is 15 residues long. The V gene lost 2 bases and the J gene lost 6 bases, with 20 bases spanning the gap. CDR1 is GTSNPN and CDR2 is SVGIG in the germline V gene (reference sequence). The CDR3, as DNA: TGTGCCTGGAGTCTAATTATGGGGTTTAAGGGCGAGCAGTACTTC. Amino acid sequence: CAWSLIMGFKGEQYF.

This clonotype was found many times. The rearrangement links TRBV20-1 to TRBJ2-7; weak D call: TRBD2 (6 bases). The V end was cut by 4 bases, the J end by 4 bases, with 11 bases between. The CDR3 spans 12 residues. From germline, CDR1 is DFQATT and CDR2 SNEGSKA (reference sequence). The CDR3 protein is CSAIPGGYEQYF. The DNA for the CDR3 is TGCAGTGCTATACCCGGGGGTTACGAGCAGTACTTC.

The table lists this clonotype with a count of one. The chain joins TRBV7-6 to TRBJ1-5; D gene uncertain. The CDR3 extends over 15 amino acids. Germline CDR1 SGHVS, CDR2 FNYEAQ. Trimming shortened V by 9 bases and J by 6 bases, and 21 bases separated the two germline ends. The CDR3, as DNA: TGTGCCAGTAGCCCCCAGCAGAGGAGCGGTCAGCCCCAGCATTTT. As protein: CASSPQQRSGQPQHF.

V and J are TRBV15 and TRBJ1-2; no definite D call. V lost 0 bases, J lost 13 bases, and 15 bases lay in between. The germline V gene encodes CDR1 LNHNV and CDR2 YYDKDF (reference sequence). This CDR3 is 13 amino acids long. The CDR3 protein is CATSRERSPPATF. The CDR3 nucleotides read TGTGCCACCAGCAGAGAGCGTTCACCTCCTGCCACCTTC. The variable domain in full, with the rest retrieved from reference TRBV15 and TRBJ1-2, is DAMVIQNPRYQVTQFGKPVTLSCSQTLNHNVMYWYQQKSSQAPKLLFHYYDKDFNNEADTPDNFQSRRPNTSFCFLDIRSPGLGDTAMYLCATSRERSPPATFGSGTRLTVV.

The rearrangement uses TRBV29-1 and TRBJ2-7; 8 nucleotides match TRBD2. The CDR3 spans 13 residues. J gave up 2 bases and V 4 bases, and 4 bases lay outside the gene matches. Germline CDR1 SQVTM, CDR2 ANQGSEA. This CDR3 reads CSVAGGAPYEQYF. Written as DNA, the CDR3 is TGCAGCGTTGCCGGGGGGGCCCCCTACGAGCAGTACTTC.

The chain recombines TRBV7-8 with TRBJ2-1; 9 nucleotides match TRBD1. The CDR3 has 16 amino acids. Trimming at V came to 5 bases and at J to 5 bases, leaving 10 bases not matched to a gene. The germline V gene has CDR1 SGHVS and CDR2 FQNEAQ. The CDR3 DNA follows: TGTGCCAGCAGCCTCTTCGGGGACAGGGCAAACAATGAGCAGTTCTTC. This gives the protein CASSLFGDRANNEQFF.

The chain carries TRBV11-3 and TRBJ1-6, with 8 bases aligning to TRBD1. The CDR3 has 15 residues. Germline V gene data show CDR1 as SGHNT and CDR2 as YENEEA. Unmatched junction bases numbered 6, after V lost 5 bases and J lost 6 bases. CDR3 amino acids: CASSAGTGSNSPLHF. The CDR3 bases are TGTGCCAGCAGCGCCGGGACAGGATCTAATTCACCCCTCCACTTT.

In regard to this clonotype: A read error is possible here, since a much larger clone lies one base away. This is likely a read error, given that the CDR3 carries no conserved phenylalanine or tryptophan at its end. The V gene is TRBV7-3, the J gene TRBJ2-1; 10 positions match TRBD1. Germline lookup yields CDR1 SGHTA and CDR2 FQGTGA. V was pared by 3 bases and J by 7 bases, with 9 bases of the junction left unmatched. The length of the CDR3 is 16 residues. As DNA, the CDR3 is TGTGCCAGCAGCTTCACTGGAGGACAGGGGGGGAATGAGCAGTTCCTC. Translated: CASSFTGGQGGNEQFL.

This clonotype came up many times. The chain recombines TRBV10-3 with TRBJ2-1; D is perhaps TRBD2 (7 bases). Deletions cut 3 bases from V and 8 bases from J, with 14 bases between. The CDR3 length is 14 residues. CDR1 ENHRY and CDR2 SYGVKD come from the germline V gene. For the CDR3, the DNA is TGTGCCATCAGTGAAGGGGGGGGGATGGATGAGCAGTTCTTC. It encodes CAISEGGGMDEQFF.

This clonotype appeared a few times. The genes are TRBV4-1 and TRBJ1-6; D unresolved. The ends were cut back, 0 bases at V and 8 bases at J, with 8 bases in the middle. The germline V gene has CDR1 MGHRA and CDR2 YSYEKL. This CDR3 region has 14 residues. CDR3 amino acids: CASSQDRSYSPLHF. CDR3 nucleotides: TGCGCCAGCAGCCAAGATAGGAGTTATTCACCCCTCCACTTT.

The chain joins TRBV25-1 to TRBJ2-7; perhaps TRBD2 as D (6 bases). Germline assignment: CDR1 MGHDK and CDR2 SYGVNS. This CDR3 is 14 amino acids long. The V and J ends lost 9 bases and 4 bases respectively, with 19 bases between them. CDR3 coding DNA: TGTGCCAGTTCCTCGGGGGAAGCACGATACGAGCAGTACTTC. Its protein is CASSSGEARYEQYF.

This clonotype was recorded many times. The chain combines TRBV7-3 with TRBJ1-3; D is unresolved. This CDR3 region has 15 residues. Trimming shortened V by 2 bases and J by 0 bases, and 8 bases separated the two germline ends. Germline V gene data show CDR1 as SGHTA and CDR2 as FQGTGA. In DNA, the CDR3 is TGTGCCAGCAGCTTAGGGCCCTACTCTGGAAACACCATATATTTT. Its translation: CASSLGPYSGNTIYF. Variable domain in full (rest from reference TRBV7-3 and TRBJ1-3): GAGVSQTPSNKVTEKGKYVELRCDPISGHTALYWYRQSLGQGPEFLIYFQGTGAADDSGLPNDRFFAVRPEGSVSTLKIQRTERGDSAVYLCASSLGPYSGNTIYFGEGSWLTVV.

This CDR3 reads CASSSGAGELFF. The DNA for the CDR3 is TGTGCCAGCAGTTCAGGAGCCGGGGAGCTGTTTTTT. The rearrangement uses TRBV12-3 or TRBV12-4 and TRBJ2-2, with no clear D. Trimming removed 4 bases at V and 6 bases at J, with 6 bases between. The CDR3 is 12 amino acids.

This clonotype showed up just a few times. CDR3 bases: TGTGCCAGCAGTAGGGACAGGAACACCGGGGAGCTGTTTTTT. It yields the protein CASSRDRNTGELFF. The chain couples TRBV28 to TRBJ2-2, with 7 bases aligning to TRBD1. V was clipped by 5 bases and J by 1 base; unmatched bases: 1. Germline assignment: CDR1 MDHEN and CDR2 SYDVKM. This CDR3 is built from 14 residues.

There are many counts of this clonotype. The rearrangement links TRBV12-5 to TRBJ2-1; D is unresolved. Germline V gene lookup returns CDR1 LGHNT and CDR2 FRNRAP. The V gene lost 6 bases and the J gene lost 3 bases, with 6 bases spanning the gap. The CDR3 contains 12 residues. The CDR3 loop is CASGPGYNEQFF. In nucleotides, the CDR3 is TGTGCTAGTGGCCCCGGCTACAATGAGCAGTTCTTC.

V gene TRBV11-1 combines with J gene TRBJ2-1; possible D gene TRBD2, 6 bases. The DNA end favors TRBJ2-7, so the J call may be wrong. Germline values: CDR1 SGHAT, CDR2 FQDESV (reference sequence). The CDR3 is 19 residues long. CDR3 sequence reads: CASSLRPPMTGDGSYEQYF. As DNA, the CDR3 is TGTGCCAGCAGCTTACGACCTCCAATGACGGGGGACGGATCCTACGAGCAGTACTTC.

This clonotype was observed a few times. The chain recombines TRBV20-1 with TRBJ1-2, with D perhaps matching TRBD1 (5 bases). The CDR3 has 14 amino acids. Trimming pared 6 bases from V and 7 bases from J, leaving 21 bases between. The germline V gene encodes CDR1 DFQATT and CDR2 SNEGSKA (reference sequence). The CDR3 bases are TGCAGTGCGCTACCCCTCAGGGAATTAGCTGGCTACACCTTC. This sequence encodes CSALPLRELAGYTF.

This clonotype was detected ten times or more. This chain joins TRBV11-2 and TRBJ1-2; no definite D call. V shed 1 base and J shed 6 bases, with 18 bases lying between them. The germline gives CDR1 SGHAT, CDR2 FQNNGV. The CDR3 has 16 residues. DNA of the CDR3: TGTGCCAGCAGCTTAGTCCACCGGAAAGGGAACGATGGCTACACCTTC. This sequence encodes CASSLVHRKGNDGYTF.

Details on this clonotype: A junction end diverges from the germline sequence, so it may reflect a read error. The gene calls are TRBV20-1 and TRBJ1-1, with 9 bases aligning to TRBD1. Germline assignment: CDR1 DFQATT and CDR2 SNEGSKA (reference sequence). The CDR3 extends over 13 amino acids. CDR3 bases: TGCAGTGCTAGCACAGGGGGCGCGTCTGAGGCTTTCTTT. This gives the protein CSASTGGASEAFF.

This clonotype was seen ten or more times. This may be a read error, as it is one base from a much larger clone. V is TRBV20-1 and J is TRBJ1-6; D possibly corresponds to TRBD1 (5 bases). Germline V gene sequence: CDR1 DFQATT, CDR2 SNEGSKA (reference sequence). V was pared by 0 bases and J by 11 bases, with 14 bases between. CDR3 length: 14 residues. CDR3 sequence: CSARDRTMGPPLHF. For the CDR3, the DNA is TGCAGTGCTAGAGATCGAACTATGGGGCCACCCCTCCACTTT.